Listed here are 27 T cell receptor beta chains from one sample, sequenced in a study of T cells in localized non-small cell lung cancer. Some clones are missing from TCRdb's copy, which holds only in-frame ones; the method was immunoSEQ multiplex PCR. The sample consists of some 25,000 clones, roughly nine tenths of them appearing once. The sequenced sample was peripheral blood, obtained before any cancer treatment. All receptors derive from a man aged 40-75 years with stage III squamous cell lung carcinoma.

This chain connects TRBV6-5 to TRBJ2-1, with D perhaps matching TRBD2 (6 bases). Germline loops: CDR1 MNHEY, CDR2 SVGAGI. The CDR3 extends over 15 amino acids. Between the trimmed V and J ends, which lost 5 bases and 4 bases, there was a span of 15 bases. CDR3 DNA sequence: TGTGCCAGCAGTAATTTTGGCGGGACTTACAATGAGCAGTTCTTC. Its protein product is CASSNFGGTYNEQFF.

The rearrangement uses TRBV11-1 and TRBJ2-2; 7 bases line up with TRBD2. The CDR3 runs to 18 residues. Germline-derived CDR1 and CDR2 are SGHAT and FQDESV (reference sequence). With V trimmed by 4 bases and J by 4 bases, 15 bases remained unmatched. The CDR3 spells CASSSREVAGVPTGELFF. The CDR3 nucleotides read TGTGCCAGCAGCTCAAGGGAGGTCGCGGGAGTACCCACCGGGGAGCTGTTTTTT.

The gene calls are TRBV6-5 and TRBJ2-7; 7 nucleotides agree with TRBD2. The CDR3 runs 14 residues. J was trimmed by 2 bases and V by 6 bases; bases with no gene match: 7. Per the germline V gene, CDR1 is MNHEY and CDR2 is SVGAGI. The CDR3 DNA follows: TGTGCCAGCAGGATTAGCGGGTCCGCCTACGAGCAGTACTTC. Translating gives CASRISGSAYEQYF.

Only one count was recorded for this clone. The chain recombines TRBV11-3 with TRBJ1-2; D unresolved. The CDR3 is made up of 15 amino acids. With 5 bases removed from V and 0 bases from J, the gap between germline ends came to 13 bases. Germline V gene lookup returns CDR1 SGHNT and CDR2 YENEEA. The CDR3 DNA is TGTGCCAGCAGCCCACTTCAGGCTCCTAACTATGGCTACACCTTC. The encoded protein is CASSPLQAPNYGYTF.

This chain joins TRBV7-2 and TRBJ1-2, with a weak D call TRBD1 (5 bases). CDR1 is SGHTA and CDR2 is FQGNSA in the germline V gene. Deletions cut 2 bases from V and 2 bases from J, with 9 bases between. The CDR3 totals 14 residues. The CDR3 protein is CASSLIQVNYGYTF. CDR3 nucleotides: TGTGCCAGCAGCTTAATACAGGTCAACTATGGCTACACCTTC.

The CDR3 DNA reads TGTGCCAGCAGCCCTGACAGCTGGGAGACCCAGTACTTC. Its protein product is CASSPDSWETQYF. This chain links TRBV28 with TRBJ2-5; the D gene is possibly TRBD1 (5 bases). Trimming took 6 bases from V and 5 from J, leaving 13 bases between them. This CDR3 region has 13 residues. CDR1 and CDR2 (germline): MDHEN, SYDVKM.

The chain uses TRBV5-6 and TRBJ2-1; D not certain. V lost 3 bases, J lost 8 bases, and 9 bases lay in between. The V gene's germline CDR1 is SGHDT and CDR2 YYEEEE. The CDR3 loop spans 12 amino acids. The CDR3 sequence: CASSSQADEQFF. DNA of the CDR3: TGTGCCAGCAGCTCCCAGGCGGATGAGCAGTTCTTC.

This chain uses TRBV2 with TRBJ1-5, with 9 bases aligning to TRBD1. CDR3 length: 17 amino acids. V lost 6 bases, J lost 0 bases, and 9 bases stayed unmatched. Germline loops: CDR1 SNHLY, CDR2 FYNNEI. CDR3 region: CASSKQGARYSNQPQHF. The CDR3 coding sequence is TGTGCCAGCAGCAAACAGGGGGCGCGGTATAGCAATCAGCCCCAGCATTTT.

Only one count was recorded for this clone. The CDR3 nucleotides are TGTGCCAGCAGCCCAACCGGGCAGGGCTATGGCTACACCTTC. Translated, it gives CASSPTGQGYGYTF. This chain links TRBV21-1 with TRBJ1-2; TRBD1 is the table's D call and was not checked against the DNA. TRBV21-1 is a pseudogene locus. The CDR3 totals 14 residues.

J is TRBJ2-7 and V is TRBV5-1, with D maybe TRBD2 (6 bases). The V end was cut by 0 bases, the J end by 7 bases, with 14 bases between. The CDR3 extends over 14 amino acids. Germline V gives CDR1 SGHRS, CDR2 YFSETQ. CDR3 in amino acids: CASSLAGDSREQYF. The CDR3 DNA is TGCGCCAGCAGCTTGGCGGGGGACTCGAGGGAGCAGTACTTC.

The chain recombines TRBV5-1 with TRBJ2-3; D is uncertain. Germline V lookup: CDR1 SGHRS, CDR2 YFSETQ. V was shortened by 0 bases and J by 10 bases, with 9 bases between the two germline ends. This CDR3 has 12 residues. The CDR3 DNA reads TGCGCCAGCAGCTTGGATTCCTACGCGCAGTATTTT. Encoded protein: CASSLDSYAQYF.

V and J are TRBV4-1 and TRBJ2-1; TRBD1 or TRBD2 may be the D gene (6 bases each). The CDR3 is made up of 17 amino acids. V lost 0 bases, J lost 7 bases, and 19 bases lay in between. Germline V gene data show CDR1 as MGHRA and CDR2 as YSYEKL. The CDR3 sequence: CASSQDNRGAWRNEQFF. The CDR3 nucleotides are TGCGCCAGCAGCCAAGATAATAGGGGGGCCTGGAGGAATGAGCAGTTCTTC.

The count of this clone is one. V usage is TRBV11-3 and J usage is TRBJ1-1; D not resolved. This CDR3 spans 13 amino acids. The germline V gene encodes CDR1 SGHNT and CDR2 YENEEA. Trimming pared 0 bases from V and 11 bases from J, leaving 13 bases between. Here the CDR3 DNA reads TGTGCCAGCAGCTTAGATCGCGCTTCCCGCGCTTTCTTT. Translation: CASSLDRASRAFF.

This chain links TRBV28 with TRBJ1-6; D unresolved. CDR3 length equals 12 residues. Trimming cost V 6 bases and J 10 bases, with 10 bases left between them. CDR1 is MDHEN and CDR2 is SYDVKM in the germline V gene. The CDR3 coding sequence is TGTGCCAGCAGGCAGTCGGAATCACCCCTCCACTTT. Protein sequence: CASRQSESPLHF.

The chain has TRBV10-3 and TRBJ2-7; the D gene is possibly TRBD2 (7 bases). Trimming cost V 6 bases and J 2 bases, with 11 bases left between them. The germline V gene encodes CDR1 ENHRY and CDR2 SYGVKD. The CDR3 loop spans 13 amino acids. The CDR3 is CAIRGGDTYEQYF. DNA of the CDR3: TGTGCCATCAGAGGGGGGGATACCTACGAGCAGTACTTC.

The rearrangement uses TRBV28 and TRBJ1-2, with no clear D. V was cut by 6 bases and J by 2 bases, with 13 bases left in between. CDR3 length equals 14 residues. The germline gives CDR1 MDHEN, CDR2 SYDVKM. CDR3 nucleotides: TGTGCCAGCAGCCCCCTCCGGACCAACTATGGCTACACCTTC. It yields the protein CASSPLRTNYGYTF.

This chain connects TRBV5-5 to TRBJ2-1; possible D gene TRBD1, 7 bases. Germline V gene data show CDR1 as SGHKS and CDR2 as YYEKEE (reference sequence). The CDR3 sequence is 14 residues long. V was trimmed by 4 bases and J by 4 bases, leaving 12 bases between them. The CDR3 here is CASSAGQQYNEQFF. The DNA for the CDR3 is TGTGCCAGCAGCGCGGGACAGCAGTACAATGAGCAGTTCTTC.

Here the CDR3 reads CASSADFYNEQFF. CDR3 in DNA: TGTGCCAGCAGCGCTGACTTCTACAATGAGCAGTTCTTC. The chain employs TRBV7-2 and TRBJ2-1; unclear D gene. Trimming removed 5 bases from V and 3 bases from J, with 8 bases in between. Per germline, CDR1 SGHTA and CDR2 FQGNSA. There are 13 residues in the CDR3.

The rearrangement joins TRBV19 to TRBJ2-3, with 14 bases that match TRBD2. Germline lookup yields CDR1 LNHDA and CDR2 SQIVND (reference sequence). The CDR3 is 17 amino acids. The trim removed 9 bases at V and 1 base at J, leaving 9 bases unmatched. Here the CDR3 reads CASTGTSGGGRTDTQYF. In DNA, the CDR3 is TGTGCCAGCACCGGGACTAGCGGGGGAGGCCGCACAGATACGCAGTATTTT.

CDR3 sequence: CASSTQQGTYNEQFF. The CDR3 DNA sequence: TGTGCCAGTAGTACGCAACAGGGGACCTACAATGAGCAGTTCTTC. This sequence joins TRBV19 and TRBJ2-1, with TRBD1 matching over 7 bases. CDR1 and CDR2 (germline): LNHDA, SQIVND (reference sequence). CDR3 length equals 15 residues. V shed 4 bases, J shed 2 bases, and the junction held 5 bases outside the gene matches.

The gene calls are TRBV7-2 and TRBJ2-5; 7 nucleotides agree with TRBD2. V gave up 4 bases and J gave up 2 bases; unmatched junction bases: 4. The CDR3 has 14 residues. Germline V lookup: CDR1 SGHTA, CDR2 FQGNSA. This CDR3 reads CASSSSAGQETQYF. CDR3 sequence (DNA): TGTGCCAGCAGCTCCTCAGCGGGGCAAGAGACCCAGTACTTC.

CDR3 bases: TGTGCCAGCTCACTCTCCGGGACAGGGGGGCCCTACGAGCAGTACTTC. This codes for CASSLSGTGGPYEQYF. The chain carries TRBV18 and TRBJ2-7; 11 bases are a match to TRBD1. Losses at the gene ends were 4 bases for V and 2 bases for J; bases not matched to a gene: 7. Germline values: CDR1 KGHSH, CDR2 LQKENI. The CDR3 has 16 residues.

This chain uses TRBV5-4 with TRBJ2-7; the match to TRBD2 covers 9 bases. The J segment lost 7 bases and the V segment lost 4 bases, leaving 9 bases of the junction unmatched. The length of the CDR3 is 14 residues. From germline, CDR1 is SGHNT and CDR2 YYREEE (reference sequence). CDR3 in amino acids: CASSPSGTPREQYF. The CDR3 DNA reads TGTGCCAGCAGCCCTAGCGGGACCCCTAGGGAGCAGTACTTC. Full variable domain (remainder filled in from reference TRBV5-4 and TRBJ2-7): ETGVTQSPTHLIKTRGQQVTLRCSSQSGHNTVSWYQQALGQGPQFIFQYYREEENGRGNFPPRFSGLQFPNYSSELNVNALELDDSALYLCASSPSGTPREQYFGPGTRLTVT.

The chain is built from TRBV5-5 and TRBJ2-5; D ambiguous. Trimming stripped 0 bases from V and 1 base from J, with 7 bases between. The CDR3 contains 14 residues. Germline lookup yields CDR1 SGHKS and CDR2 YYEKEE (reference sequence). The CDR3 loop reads CASSLGAPQETQYF. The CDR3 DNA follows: TGTGCCAGCAGCTTGGGGGCCCCCCAAGAGACCCAGTACTTC.

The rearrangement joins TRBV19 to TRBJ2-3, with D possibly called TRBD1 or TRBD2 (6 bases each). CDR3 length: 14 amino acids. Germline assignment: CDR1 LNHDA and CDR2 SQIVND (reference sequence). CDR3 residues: CAASKGGWTDTQYF. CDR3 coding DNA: TGTGCAGCAAGCAAGGGGGGCTGGACAGATACGCAGTATTTT.

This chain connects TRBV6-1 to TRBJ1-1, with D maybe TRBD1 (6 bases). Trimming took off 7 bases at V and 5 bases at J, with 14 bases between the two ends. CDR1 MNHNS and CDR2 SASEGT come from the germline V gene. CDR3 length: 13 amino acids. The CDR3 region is CASMMGARTEAFF. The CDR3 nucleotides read TGTGCCAGCATGATGGGGGCGCGGACTGAAGCTTTCTTT.

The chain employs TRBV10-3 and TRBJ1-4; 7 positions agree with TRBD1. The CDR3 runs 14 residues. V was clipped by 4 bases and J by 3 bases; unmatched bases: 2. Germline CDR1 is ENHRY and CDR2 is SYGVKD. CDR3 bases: TGTGCCATCAGTGGGGGACAGCCTAATGAAAAACTGTTTTTT. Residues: CAISGGQPNEKLFF.